This TCR beta chain was obtained from a study of vaccination and CD4 T cells after COVID-19. Findings and limits, study-wide: Median approximately 84% of reactive clones detected in convalescent patients emerged only post-vaccination.

The Oncomine TCR Beta short-read assay sequenced DNA from cultured CD4+ T cells. TCRdb fed the PCR reads into MiXCR, producing one record per CDR3 protein. The repertoire holds about 6,100 distinct CDR3 sequences, with 49% as singletons. Indicated treatment: approximately 11-day PBMC culture with coronavirus spike peptide pools or control peptides (ViraFEST assay). CD4+ T cells that came from the unexposed donor were collected before the COVID-19 pandemic (2011-2018). This clonotype came up a few times. Its antigen is not identified. The V end was cut by 2 bases, the J end by 7 bases, with 6 bases between. The CDR3 contains 13 residues. The germline CDR1 and CDR2 sequences are SGHVS and FQNEAQ.

The V and J genes are TRBV7-8 and TRBJ1-6; the D gene is possibly TRBD1 (6 bases). Sample: CD4+ T cells from blood, cultured in vitro. This clonotype originated in a human donor in good health. In DNA form, the CDR3 reads TGTGCCAGCAGCTTACAGGGGAATTCACCCCTCCACTTT. It specifies CASSLQGNSPLHF.